Below are 23 T cell receptor beta chains sequenced from a single sample in a study of shared clonotypes between healthy human individuals. The naive CD8 population came from CD45RO-negative cells selected for CCR7, without terminally differentiated effector memory CD45RA+ cells. Sequenced by immunoSEQ multiplex PCR; TCRdb stores in-frame clones only, minus some. The sample consists of about 680,000 clones, roughly 94% of them appearing once. Sequenced material: naive CD8+ T cells sorted from blood. Every receptor here comes from a young man in good health.

This rearrangement joins TRBV7-9 to TRBJ2-7, with no clear D. V lost 5 bases to trimming and J lost 2 bases, with 19 bases between them. CDR3 length: 16 amino acids. Germline lookup yields CDR1 SEHNR and CDR2 FQNEAQ (reference sequence). CDR3 sequence reads: CASSIPPEDVTYEQYF. CDR3 bases: TGTGCCAGCAGCATTCCCCCCGAGGACGTCACCTACGAGCAGTACTTC.

This chain connects TRBV27 to TRBJ1-1; 8 nucleotides line up with TRBD1. This CDR3 spans 14 amino acids. Germline trimming cut 6 bases from V and 1 base from J; bases unmatched to any gene: 4. The germline gives CDR1 MNHEY, CDR2 SMNVEV (reference sequence). In DNA, the CDR3 is TGTGCCAGCAGAAAAGGGACAGGGAACACTGAAGCTTTCTTT. Encoded protein: CASRKGTGNTEAFF.

The rearrangement links TRBV27 to TRBJ2-5, with TRBD2 matching over 13 bases. The V segment lost 5 bases and the J segment 5 bases; nucleotides outside the gene matches: 8. Germline V lookup: CDR1 MNHEY, CDR2 SMNVEV (reference sequence). The CDR3 runs 16 residues. CDR3 region: CASSTRTSGSWETQYF. Written as DNA, the CDR3 is TGTGCCAGCAGTACTAGGACTAGCGGGAGTTGGGAGACCCAGTACTTC.

This chain uses TRBV11-2 with TRBJ2-3; a weak D match, TRBD2 (6 bases). Trimming took 4 bases from V and 0 from J, leaving 11 bases between them. The CDR3 is 15 residues long. The V gene's germline CDR1 is SGHAT and CDR2 FQNNGV. CDR3 region: CASSSAGRSTDTQYF. The CDR3 DNA follows: TGTGCCAGCAGCTCGGCGGGAAGAAGCACAGATACGCAGTATTTT.

V gene TRBV4-1 combines with J gene TRBJ1-5; 7 bases align to TRBD1. CDR1 MGHRA and CDR2 YSYEKL come from the germline V gene. The CDR3 is 21 amino acids. Trimming took 0 bases from V and 0 from J; bases not matched to a gene: 17. The CDR3 is CASSQDGTGASLTDSNQPQHF. As DNA, the CDR3 is TGCGCCAGCAGCCAAGACGGAACAGGGGCATCTCTGACCGATAGCAATCAGCCCCAGCATTTT.

The chain has TRBV7-9 and TRBJ2-2, with D perhaps matching TRBD1 (6 bases). CDR3 size: 15 residues. V shed 4 bases and J shed 4 bases, with 13 bases lying between them. Germline V lookup: CDR1 SEHNR, CDR2 FQNEAQ (reference sequence). The CDR3 here is CASSSNRAGTGELFF. CDR3 nucleotide sequence: TGTGCCAGCAGCTCCAACAGGGCAGGCACCGGGGAGCTGTTTTTT.

The chain employs TRBV11-2 and TRBJ2-1; 11 nucleotides agree with TRBD2. The CDR3 length is 16 residues. The germline V gene has CDR1 SGHAT and CDR2 FQNNGV. V was clipped by 2 bases and J by 1 base; unmatched bases: 1. The CDR3 is CASSLIAGGSYNEQFF. In nucleotides, the CDR3 is TGTGCCAGCAGCTTAATAGCGGGAGGGTCCTACAATGAGCAGTTCTTC.

The rearrangement links TRBV5-5 to TRBJ2-1; tentative D call: TRBD1 (5 bases). The germline gives CDR1 SGHKS, CDR2 YYEKEE (reference sequence). The CDR3 is 13 residues long. V was trimmed by 2 bases and J by 4 bases, leaving 7 bases between them. CDR3 sequence (DNA): TGTGCCAGCAGCTTAGGGGAATACAATGAGCAGTTCTTC. It translates to CASSLGEYNEQFF.

This clone was seen a single time. The V gene is TRBV7-9, the J gene TRBJ2-1, with TRBD2 matching over 9 bases. The CDR3 is made up of 15 amino acids. Germline CDR1 is SEHNR and CDR2 is FQNEAQ (reference sequence). Losses at the gene ends were 1 base for V and 5 bases for J; bases not matched to a gene: 3. CDR3 DNA: TGTGCCAGCAGCTTAGGCGGGAGGGCCAACAATGAGCAGTTCTTC. Translation: CASSLGGRANNEQFF.

V is TRBV27 and J is TRBJ2-7; TRBD1 matches 11 bases. CDR3 length equals 13 residues. The V segment lost 5 bases and the J segment 6 bases; nucleotides outside the gene matches: 3. Per germline, CDR1 MNHEY and CDR2 SMNVEV (reference sequence). The CDR3 reads CASSLGQGAEQYF. CDR3 DNA: TGTGCCAGCAGTCTCGGACAGGGGGCCGAGCAGTACTTC.

V usage is TRBV7-2 and J usage is TRBJ1-4; 8 bases are shared with TRBD1. Trimming at V came to 4 bases and at J to 5 bases, leaving 6 bases not matched to a gene. CDR3 length equals 15 residues. Germline values: CDR1 SGHTA, CDR2 FQGNSA. CDR3 nucleotide sequence: TGTGCCAGCAGCTCGTGGACAGGGATGAATGAAAAACTGTTTTTT. Amino acid sequence: CASSSWTGMNEKLFF.

The V gene is TRBV19, the J gene TRBJ2-7, with TRBD2 identical over 7 bases. The CDR3 is made up of 14 amino acids. V dropped 4 bases and J dropped 0; count of bases not matched to a gene: 3. Germline CDR1 reads LNHDA; CDR2 reads SQIVND (reference sequence). CDR3 DNA: TGTGCCAGTAGTACTACTAGCGACTCCTACGAGCAGTACTTC. Its protein is CASSTTSDSYEQYF.

The gene calls are TRBV6-1 and TRBJ2-1; the D gene is possibly TRBD2 (6 bases). The V end was cut by 1 base, the J end by 5 bases, with 9 bases between. Germline loops: CDR1 MNHNS, CDR2 SASEGT. This CDR3 region has 14 residues. CDR3 bases: TGTGCCAGCAGTGAAGAAGGAGGGCACAATGAGCAGTTCTTC. Protein sequence: CASSEEGGHNEQFF.

This clone has just a few counts. The chain recombines TRBV10-3 with TRBJ2-7; 7 positions agree with TRBD2. CDR3 length: 12 amino acids. CDR1 and CDR2 (germline): ENHRY, SYGVKD. Trimming took 6 bases from V and 4 from J; bases not matched to a gene: 3. The CDR3 bases are TGTGCCATCAGGGGACTACAGTACGAGCAGTACTTC. This codes for CAIRGLQYEQYF.

This clone appeared once. The chain combines TRBV5-1 with TRBJ2-7; 7 bases match TRBD1. CDR3 length: 15 residues. J lost 1 base, V lost 0 bases, and 4 bases had no gene match. Germline V gene lookup returns CDR1 SGHRS and CDR2 YFSETQ. The CDR3 is CASSLGQGRSYEQYF. The CDR3 nucleotides are TGCGCCAGCAGCTTGGGACAGGGACGTTCCTACGAGCAGTACTTC.

This chain uses TRBV7-8 with TRBJ1-4, with no clear D. Trimming pared 5 bases from V and 2 bases from J, leaving 9 bases between. The CDR3 consists of 14 residues. CDR1 SGHVS and CDR2 FQNEAQ come from the germline V gene. The CDR3 DNA follows: TGTGCCAGCAGCCCCCGGAGGACTAATGAAAAACTGTTTTTT. Translating gives CASSPRRTNEKLFF.

This chain uses TRBV28 with TRBJ2-7; tentative D call: TRBD2 (6 bases). Deletions cut 5 bases from V and 4 bases from J, with 21 bases between. The CDR3 is 16 residues long. Germline lookup yields CDR1 MDHEN and CDR2 SYDVKM. The chain's CDR3 is CASSPILTRFDYEQYF. CDR3 sequence (DNA): TGTGCCAGCAGTCCTATTCTGACTAGATTTGATTACGAGCAGTACTTC.

This clone was picked up one time. The J gene is TRBJ2-7, the V gene TRBV11-2; no firm D call. Trimming removed 4 bases at V and 3 bases at J, with 10 bases between. Germline loops: CDR1 SGHAT, CDR2 FQNNGV. This CDR3 is 13 amino acids long. The DNA of the CDR3 is TGTGCCAGCAGCTCGCGACCCGACTACGAGCAGTACTTC. Its translation is CASSSRPDYEQYF. The full variable domain, completed using reference TRBV11-2 and TRBJ2-7, is EAGVAQSPRYKIIEKRQSVAFWCNPISGHATLYWYQQILGQGPKLLIQFQNNGVVDDSQLPKDRFSAERLKGVDSTLKIQPAKLEDSAVYLCASSSRPDYEQYFGPGTRLTVT.

The V gene is TRBV5-8, the J gene TRBJ1-5; D is ambiguous. Per germline, CDR1 SGHTS and CDR2 YDEGEE. Trimming removed 0 bases from V and 11 bases from J, with 3 bases in between. CDR3 length: 10 amino acids. CDR3 loop: CASSLGSQHF. In DNA, the CDR3 is TGTGCCAGCAGCTTGGGTTCCCAGCATTTT.

The rearrangement uses TRBV19 and TRBJ2-1; D is perhaps TRBD1 (5 bases). V was trimmed by 3 bases and J by 3 bases, leaving 9 bases between them. The CDR3 covers 14 residues. The germline V gene has CDR1 LNHDA and CDR2 SQIVND (reference sequence). The CDR3 sequence is CASSIGQGYNEQFF. CDR3 DNA sequence: TGTGCCAGTAGTATTGGGCAGGGCTACAATGAGCAGTTCTTC. Using reference TRBV19 and TRBJ2-1 for the parts outside the CDR3, the full variable domain is DGGITQSPKYLFRKEGQNVTLSCEQNLNHDAMYWYRQDPGQGLRLIYYSQIVNDFQKGDIAEGYSVSREKKESFPLTVTSAQKNPTAFYLCASSIGQGYNEQFFGPGTRLTVL.

The genes are TRBV2 and TRBJ2-2; TRBD1 or TRBD2 may be the D gene (5 bases each). Germline V CDR1 and CDR2: SNHLY, FYNNEI. With 1 base removed from V and 1 base from J, the gap between germline ends came to 10 bases. This CDR3 has 16 residues. This CDR3 is CASSEVGTMNTGELFF. CDR3 DNA: TGTGCCAGCAGTGAAGTGGGGACCATGAACACCGGGGAGCTGTTTTTT.

The chain carries TRBV7-2 and TRBJ2-1; D is undetermined. The V and J ends lost 1 base and 0 bases respectively, with 7 bases between them. Germline CDR1 SGHTA, CDR2 FQGNSA. CDR3 size: 15 residues. CDR3 nucleotides: TGTGCCAGCAGCTTAGGATTTTCCTCCTACAATGAGCAGTTCTTC. It specifies CASSLGFSSYNEQFF. Filled out from reference TRBV7-2 and TRBJ2-1, the complete variable domain reads GAGVSQSPSNKVTEKGKDVELRCDPISGHTALYWYRQSLGQGLEFLIYFQGNSAPDKSGLPSDRFSAERTGGSVSTLTIQRTQQEDSAVYLCASSLGFSSYNEQFFGPGTRLTVL.

The chain couples TRBV9 to TRBJ1-2, with 12 bases fitting TRBD1. Germline-derived CDR1 and CDR2 are SGDLS and YYNGEE. The CDR3 runs to 14 residues. With V trimmed by 4 bases and J by 8 bases, 6 bases remained unmatched. The CDR3 spells CASSPWDRGRGYTF. CDR3 coding DNA: TGTGCCAGCAGCCCCTGGGACAGGGGGCGAGGCTACACCTTC. Based on the CDR3 plus reference TRBV9 and TRBJ1-2, the full variable domain is DSGVTQTPKHLITATGQRVTLRCSPRSGDLSVYWYQQSLDQGLQFLIQYYNGEERAKGNILERFSAQQFPDLHSELNLSSLELGDSALYFCASSPWDRGRGYTFGSGTRLTVV.